This paragraph reports one TCR beta chain. The data stem from a study of blood T cell repertoires in COVID-19. As for the study in general: Sample material is recorded as cDNA or gDNA derived from T cells, B-cell-depleted T cells, or PBMCs.

Germline CDR1 SGHAT, CDR2 FQNNGV. J was trimmed by 5 bases and V by 3 bases; bases with no gene match: 11. The CDR3 runs 16 residues. Participants, about 18 to 89 years old, spanned about 26 US areas. Grouping used clinical history reported by participants in a survey and questionnaire. Some clones are missing from TCRdb's copy, which holds only in-frame ones; the method was immunoSEQ multiplex PCR. This table holds 350,000 to 400,000 clones, roughly nine tenths found once. The material sequenced was PBMCs or T cells enriched from blood (not recorded which). The clonotype comes from a woman aged 25 to 39 who had recovered from COVID-19. This chain links TRBV11-2 with TRBJ2-7; 9 bases are shared with TRBD1. CDR3 nucleotide sequence: TGTGCCAGCAGCTTTTTGAGGGGACAGGGTTTCCACGAGCAGTACTTC. Translated: CASSFLRGQGFHEQYF.